This TCR beta chain was identified during a study of cytomegalovirus exposure and HLA in healthy donors. Study observations and caveats: Later on, an analysis tied 15,000 to 20,000 TCR beta sequences to HLA alleles at 0.05 false discovery rate.

The trim removed 2 bases at V and 9 bases at J, leaving 6 bases unmatched. The CDR3 runs to 13 residues. Germline lookup yields CDR1 MNHEY and CDR2 SMNVEV (reference sequence). A note on this clone: The target antigen is unknown.

With 60 Vbeta and 13 Jbeta primers, the PCR was carried out. Clones were read by immunoSEQ multiplex PCR, and TCRdb kept only the in-frame ones, dropping some. The table includes 95,000 to 150,000 clones, about 81% detected once. Sample: PBMCs. This chain connects TRBV27 to TRBJ2-7; 8 bases match TRBD1. The receptor was isolated from a young woman in good health and CMV-seronegative. The DNA of the CDR3 is TGTGCCAGCAGTTTAGGGCAGGGGGCTGTGCAGTACTTC. Its protein product is CASSLGQGAVQYF.